This T cell receptor (beta chain) was sequenced for a study of beta chain features in type 1 diabetes. The whole isolated RNA underwent reverse transcription, so sequencing captured expressed TCRB transcripts. The assay was immunoSEQ multiplex PCR, and TCRdb's table has in-frame clones only and misses some. The sample lists hundreds of thousands of clones; 30% were seen once. V was shortened by 1 base and J by 6 bases, with 13 bases between the two germline ends. Germline CDR1 is LGHNA and CDR2 is YNFKEQ. This CDR3 region has 15 residues. Central memory, naive, regulatory and stem cell-like memory CD4+ cells were sorted by CD45RO/CCR7/CD25/CD127/CD95/CD27. The purity of all sorted populations exceeded 98%. This clone was detected a few times. Its antigen is not known. Study-level points and caveats: Type 1 diabetes patients had fewer VDJ junction insertions and more deletions.

The sequence was obtained from a man aged 18 to 30 in good health. The rearrangement joins TRBV4-2 to TRBJ2-4; a possible D gene is TRBD1 (6 bases). Input material: naive CD4+ T cells from blood. This chain's CDR3 is CASSQVSGAVNIQYF. For the CDR3, the DNA is TGTGCCAGCAGCCAAGTCTCAGGGGCGGTAAACATTCAGTACTTC.